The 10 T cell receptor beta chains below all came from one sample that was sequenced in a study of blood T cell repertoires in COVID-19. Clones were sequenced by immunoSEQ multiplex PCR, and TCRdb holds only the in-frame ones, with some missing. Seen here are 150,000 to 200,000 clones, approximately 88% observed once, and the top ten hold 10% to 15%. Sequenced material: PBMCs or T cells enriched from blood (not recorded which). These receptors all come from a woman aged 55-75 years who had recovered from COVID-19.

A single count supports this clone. CDR3 nucleotides: TGTGCCAGCAGTGAGGTAGCGCAGGGGTGGAATTCACCCCTCCACTTT. Protein sequence: CASSEVAQGWNSPLHF. The V call is TRBV2, the J call TRBJ1-6, with a weak D call TRBD1 (6 bases). Germline V gene lookup returns CDR1 SNHLY and CDR2 FYNNEI. CDR3 length: 16 residues. V was cut by 3 bases and J by 7 bases, with 16 bases left in between.

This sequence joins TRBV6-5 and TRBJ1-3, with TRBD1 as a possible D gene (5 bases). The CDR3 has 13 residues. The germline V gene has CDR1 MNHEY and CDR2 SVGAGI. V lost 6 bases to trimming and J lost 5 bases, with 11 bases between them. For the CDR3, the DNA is TGTGCCAGCAGCTCACGGGGGAGAAACACCATATATTTT. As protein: CASSSRGRNTIYF.

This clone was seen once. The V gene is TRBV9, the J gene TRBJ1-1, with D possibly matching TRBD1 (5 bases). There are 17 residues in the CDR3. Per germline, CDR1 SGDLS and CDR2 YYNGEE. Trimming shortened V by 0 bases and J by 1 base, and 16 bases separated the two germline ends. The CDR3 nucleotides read TGTGCCAGCAGCGTAGGTTTGAATTCGGGGGGGAACACTGAAGCTTTCTTT. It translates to CASSVGLNSGGNTEAFF.

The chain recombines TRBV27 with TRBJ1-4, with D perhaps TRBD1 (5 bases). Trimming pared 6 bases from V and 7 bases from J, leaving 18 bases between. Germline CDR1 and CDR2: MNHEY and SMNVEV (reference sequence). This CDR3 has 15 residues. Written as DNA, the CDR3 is TGTGCCAGCAGGCCCTCCCAGGGATCTTTTGAAAAACTGTTTTTT. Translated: CASRPSQGSFEKLFF.

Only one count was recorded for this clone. CDR3 loop: CASSLAGGDGNTEAFF. CDR3 sequence (DNA): TGCGCCAGCAGCTTGGCCGGAGGGGACGGGAACACTGAAGCTTTCTTT. The chain recombines TRBV5-1 with TRBJ1-1; tentatively, D is TRBD1 (5 bases). The V and J ends lost 0 bases and 1 base respectively, with 13 bases between them. The CDR3 spans 16 residues. Germline V gives CDR1 SGHRS, CDR2 YFSETQ.

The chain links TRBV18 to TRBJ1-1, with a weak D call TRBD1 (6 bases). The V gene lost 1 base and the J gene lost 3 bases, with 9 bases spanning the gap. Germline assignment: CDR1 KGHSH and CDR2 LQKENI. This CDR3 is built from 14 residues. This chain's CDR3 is CASSPRQVDTEAFF. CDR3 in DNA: TGTGCCAGCTCACCACGACAGGTTGACACTGAAGCTTTCTTT. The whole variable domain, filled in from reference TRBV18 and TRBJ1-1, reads NAGVMQNPRHLVRRRGQEARLRCSPMKGHSHVYWYRQLPEEGLKFMVYLQKENIIDESGMPKERFSAEFPKEGPSILRIQQVVRGDSAAYFCASSPRQVDTEAFFGQGTRLTVV.

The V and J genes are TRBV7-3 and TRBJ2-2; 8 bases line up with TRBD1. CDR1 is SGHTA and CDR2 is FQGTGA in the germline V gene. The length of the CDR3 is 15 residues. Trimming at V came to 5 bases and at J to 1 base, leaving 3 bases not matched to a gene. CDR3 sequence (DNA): TGTGCCAGCAGCATCGACAGGGGGAACACCGGGGAGCTGTTTTTT. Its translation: CASSIDRGNTGELFF. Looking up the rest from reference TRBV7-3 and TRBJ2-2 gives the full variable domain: GAGVSQTPSNKVTEKGKYVELRCDPISGHTALYWYRQSLGQGPEFLIYFQGTGAADDSGLPNDRFFAVRPEGSVSTLKIQRTERGDSAVYLCASSIDRGNTGELFFGEGSRLTVL.

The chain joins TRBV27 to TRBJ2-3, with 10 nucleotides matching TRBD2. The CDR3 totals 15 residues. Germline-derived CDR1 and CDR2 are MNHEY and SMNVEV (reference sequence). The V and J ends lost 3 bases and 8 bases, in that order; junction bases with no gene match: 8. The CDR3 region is CASSLTQRGGSTQYF. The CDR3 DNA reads TGTGCCAGCAGTTTGACTCAGCGGGGGGGTAGTACGCAGTATTTT.

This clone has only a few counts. Written as DNA, the CDR3 is TGCAGCGCAGCTATCACAGGGGGAGTCGATGGCTACACCTTC. Encoded protein: CSAAITGGVDGYTF. The V gene is TRBV29-1, the J gene TRBJ1-2; 8 bases map to TRBD1. V was clipped by 7 bases and J by 6 bases; unmatched bases: 13. The length of the CDR3 is 14 residues. Looked up from germline, CDR1 is SQVTM and CDR2 is ANQGSEA.

The CDR3 coding sequence is TGTGCCAGCAGCCCACTTAGCGGGGGGGCCCCTTTGGCTACGCAGTATTTT. Translation: CASSPLSGGAPLATQYF. This sequence joins TRBV5-4 and TRBJ2-3; 11 bases fit TRBD2. The germline CDR1 and CDR2 sequences are SGHNT and YYREEE (reference sequence). This CDR3 contains 17 residues. J gave up 8 bases and V 4 bases, and 15 bases lay outside the gene matches.